This TCR beta chain was retrieved from a study of blood T cell repertoires in COVID-19. Study-level background: COVID-19 samples from acute and convalescent phases originated in the United States, Italy and Spain.

V lost 0 bases, J lost 0 bases, and 14 bases lay in between. The V gene's germline CDR1 is ENHRY and CDR2 SYGVKD. The CDR3 consists of 17 residues. The method was immunoSEQ multiplex PCR; TCRdb's version includes in-frame clones alone and lacks a portion of them. The sample has roughly 150,000 clones, about four fifths seen once. The sequenced material came from peripheral blood. This receptor was taken from a woman over 75 with acute or convalescent COVID-19. This chain joins TRBV10-3 and TRBJ1-2; D remains unclear. CDR3 nucleotide sequence: TGTGCCATCAGTGAGTCGGTTACAGCTTTAACTAACTATGGCTACACCTTC. It translates to CAISESVTALTNYGYTF.